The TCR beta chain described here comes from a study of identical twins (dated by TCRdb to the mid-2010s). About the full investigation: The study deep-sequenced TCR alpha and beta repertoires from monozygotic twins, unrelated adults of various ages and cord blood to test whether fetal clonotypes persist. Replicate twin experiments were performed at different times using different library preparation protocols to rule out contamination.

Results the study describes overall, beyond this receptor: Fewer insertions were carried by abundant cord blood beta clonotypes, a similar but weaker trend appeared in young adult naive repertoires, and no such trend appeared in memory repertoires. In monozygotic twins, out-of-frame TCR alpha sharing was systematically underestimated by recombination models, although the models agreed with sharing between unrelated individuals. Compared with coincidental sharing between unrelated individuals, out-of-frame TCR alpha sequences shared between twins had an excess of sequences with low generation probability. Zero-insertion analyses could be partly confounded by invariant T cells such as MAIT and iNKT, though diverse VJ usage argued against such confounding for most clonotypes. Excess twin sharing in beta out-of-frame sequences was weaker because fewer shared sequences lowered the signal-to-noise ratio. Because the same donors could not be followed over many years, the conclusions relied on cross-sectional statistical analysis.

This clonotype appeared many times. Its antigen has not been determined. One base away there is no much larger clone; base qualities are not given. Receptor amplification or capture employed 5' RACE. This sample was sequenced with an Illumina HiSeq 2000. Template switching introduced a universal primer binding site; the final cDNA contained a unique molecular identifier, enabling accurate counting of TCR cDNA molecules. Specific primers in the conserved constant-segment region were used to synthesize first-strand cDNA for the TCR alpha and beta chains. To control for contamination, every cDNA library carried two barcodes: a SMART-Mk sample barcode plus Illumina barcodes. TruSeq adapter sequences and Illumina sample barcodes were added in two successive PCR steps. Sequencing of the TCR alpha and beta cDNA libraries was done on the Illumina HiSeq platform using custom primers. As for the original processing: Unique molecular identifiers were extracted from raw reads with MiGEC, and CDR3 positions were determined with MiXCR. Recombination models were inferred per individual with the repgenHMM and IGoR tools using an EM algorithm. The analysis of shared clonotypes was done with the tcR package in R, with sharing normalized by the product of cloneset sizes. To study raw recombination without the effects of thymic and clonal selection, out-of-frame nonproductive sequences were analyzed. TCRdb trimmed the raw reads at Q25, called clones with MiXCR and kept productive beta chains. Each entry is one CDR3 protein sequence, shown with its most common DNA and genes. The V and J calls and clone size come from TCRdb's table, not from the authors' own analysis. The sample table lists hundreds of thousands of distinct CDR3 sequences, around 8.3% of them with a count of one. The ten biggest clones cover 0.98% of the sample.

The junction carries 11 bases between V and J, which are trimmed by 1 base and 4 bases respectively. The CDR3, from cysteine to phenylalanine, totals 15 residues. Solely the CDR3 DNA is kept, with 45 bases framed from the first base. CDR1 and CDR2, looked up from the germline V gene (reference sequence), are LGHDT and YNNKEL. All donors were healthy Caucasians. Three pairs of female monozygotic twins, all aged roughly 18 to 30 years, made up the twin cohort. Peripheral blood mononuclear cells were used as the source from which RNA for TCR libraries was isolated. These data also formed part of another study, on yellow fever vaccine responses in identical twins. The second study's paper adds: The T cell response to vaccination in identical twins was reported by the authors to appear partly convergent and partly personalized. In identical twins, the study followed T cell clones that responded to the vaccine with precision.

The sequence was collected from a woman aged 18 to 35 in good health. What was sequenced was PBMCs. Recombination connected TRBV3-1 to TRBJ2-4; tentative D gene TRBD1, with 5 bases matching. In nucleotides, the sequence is TGTGCCAGCAGCCAAGGCGCTCAGGGAAAAAACATTCAGTACTTC. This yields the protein CASSQGAQGKNIQYF.